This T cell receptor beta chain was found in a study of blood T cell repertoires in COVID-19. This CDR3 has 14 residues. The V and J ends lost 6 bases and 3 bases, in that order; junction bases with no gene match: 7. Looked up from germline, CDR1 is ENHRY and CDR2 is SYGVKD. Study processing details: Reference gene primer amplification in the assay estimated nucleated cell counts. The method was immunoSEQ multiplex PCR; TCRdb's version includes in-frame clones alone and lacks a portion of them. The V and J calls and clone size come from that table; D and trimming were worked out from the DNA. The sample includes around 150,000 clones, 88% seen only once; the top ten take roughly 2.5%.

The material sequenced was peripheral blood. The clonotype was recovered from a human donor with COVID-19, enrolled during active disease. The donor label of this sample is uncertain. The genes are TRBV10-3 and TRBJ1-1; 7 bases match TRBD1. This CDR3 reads CAIRATGWDTEAFF. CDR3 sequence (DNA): TGTGCCATCAGGGCGACAGGGTGGGACACTGAAGCTTTCTTT.